The entry that follows covers one T cell receptor beta chain sequence. This record comes from a study of technical replicates of blood from a handful of donors. This table comes from immunoSEQ multiplex PCR, and its TCRdb copy is limited to in-frame clones, with some not included. The table records about 68,000 clones, 95% to 97% of them present only once. The CDR3 covers 16 residues. Germline trimming cut 4 bases from V and 4 bases from J; bases unmatched to any gene: 10. Germline CDR1 and CDR2: MDHEN and SYDVKM. This rearrangement joins TRBV28 to TRBJ2-7, with 10 bases lining up with TRBD1. The receptor's source is a human donor in good health. The sample taken for sequencing was T cells isolated from PBMCs. For the CDR3, the DNA is TGTGCCAGCAGTTCCCACAAGACAGGGGGCGCGTACGAGCAGTACTTC. Residues: CASSSHKTGGAYEQYF.